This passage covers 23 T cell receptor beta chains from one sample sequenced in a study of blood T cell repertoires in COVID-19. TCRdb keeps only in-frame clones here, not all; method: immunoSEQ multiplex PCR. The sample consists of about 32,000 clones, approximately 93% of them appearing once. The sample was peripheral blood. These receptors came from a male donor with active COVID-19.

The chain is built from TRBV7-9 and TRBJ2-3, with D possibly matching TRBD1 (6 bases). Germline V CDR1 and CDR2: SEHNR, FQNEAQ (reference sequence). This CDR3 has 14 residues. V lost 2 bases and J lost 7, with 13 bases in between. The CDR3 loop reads CASSLTRDTHTQYF. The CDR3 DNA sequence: TGTGCCAGCAGCTTAACTAGGGACACGCATACGCAGTATTTT.

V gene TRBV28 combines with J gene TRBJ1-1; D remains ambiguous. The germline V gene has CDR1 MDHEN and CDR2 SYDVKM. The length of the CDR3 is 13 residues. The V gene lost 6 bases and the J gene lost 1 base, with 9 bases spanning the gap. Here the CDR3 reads CASRRPGNTEAFF. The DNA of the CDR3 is TGTGCCAGCAGGCGGCCCGGGAACACTGAAGCTTTCTTT.

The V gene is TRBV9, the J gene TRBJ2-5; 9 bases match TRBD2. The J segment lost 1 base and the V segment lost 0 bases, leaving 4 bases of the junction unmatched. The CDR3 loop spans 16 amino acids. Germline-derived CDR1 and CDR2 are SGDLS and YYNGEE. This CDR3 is CASSVEGSGGQETQYF. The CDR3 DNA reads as TGTGCCAGCAGCGTAGAGGGTAGCGGGGGCCAAGAGACCCAGTACTTC.

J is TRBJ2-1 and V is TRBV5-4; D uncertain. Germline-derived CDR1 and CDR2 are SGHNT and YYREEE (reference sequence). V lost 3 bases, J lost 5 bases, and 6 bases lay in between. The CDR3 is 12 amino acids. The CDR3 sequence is CASSSLDNEQFF. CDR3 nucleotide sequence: TGTGCCAGCAGCTCACTGGACAATGAGCAGTTCTTC.

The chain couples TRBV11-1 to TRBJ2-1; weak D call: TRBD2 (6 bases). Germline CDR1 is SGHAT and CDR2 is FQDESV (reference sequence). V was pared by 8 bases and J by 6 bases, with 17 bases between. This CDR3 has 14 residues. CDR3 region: CASRVASGFNEQFF. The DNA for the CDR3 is TGTGCCAGCCGAGTTGCGAGCGGGTTCAATGAGCAGTTCTTC.

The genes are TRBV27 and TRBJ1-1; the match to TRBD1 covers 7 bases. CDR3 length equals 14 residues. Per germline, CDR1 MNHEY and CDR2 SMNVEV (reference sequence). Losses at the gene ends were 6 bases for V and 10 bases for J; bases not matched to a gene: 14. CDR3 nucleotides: TGTGCCAGCAGCCCGGGACAGACAGGCTCTGGAGCTTTCTTT. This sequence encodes CASSPGQTGSGAFF.

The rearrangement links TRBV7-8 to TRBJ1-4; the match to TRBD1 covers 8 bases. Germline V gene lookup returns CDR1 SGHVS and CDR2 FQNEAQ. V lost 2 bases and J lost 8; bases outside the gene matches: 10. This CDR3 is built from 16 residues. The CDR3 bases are TGTGCCAGCAGCTTAAATAGAGGACAGGGAACGGAAAAACTGTTTTTT. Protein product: CASSLNRGQGTEKLFF.

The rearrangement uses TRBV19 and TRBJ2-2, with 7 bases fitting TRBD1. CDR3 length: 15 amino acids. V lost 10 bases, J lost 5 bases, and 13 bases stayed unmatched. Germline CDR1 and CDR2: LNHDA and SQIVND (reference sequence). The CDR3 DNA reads TGTGCCACCAGTGGGCAGGGGGTGTATACCGGGGAGCTGTTTTTT. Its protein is CATSGQGVYTGELFF.

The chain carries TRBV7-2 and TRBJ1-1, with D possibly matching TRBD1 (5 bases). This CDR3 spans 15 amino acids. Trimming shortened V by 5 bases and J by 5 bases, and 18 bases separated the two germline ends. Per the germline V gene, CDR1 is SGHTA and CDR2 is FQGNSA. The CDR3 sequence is CASSPTGHQGTEAFF. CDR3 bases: TGTGCCAGCAGCCCGACCGGACACCAGGGAACTGAAGCTTTCTTT.

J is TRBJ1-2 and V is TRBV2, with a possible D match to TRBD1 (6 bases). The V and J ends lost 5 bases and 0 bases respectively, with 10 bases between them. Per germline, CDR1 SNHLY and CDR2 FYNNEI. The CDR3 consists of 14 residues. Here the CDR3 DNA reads TGTGCCAGCAGTCCGACAGGTACTAACTATGGCTACACCTTC. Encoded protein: CASSPTGTNYGYTF.

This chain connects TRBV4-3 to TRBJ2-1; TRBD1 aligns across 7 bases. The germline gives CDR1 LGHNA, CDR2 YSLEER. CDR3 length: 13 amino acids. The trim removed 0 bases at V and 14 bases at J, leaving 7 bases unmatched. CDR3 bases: TGCGCCAGCAGCCAAGATCGGGCAGGGGGAGAGTTCTTC. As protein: CASSQDRAGGEFF.

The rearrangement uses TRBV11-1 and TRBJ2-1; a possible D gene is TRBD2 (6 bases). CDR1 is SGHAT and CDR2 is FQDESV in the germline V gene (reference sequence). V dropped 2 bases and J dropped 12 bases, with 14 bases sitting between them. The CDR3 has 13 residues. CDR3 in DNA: TGTGCCAGCAGCTTAAGGCGGGGTCAACCGCAGTTCTTC. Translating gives CASSLRRGQPQFF. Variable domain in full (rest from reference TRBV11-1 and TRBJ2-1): EAEVAQSPRYKITEKSQAVAFWCDPISGHATLYWYRQILGQGPELLVQFQDESVVDDSQLPKDRFSAERLKGVDSTLKIQPAELGDSAMYLCASSLRRGQPQFFGPGTRLTVL.

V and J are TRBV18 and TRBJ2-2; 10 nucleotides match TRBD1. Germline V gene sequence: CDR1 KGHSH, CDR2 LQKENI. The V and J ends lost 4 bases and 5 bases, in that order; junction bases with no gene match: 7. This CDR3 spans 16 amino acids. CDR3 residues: CASSLTGTGVTGELFF. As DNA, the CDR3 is TGTGCCAGCTCACTAACCGGGACAGGGGTGACCGGGGAGCTGTTTTTT.

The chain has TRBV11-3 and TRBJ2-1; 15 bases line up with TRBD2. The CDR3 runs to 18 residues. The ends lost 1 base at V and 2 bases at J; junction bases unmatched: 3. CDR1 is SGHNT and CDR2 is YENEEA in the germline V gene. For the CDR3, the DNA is TGTGCCAGCAGCTTAGGCGGACTAGCGGGGGGGCCCTACAATGAGCAGTTCTTC. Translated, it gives CASSLGGLAGGPYNEQFF. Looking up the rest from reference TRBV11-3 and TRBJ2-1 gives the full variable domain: EAGVVQSPRYKIIEKKQPVAFWCNPISGHNTLYWYLQNLGQGPELLIRYENEEAVDDSQLPKDRFSAERLKGVDSTLKIQPAELGDSAVYLCASSLGGLAGGPYNEQFFGPGTRLTVL.

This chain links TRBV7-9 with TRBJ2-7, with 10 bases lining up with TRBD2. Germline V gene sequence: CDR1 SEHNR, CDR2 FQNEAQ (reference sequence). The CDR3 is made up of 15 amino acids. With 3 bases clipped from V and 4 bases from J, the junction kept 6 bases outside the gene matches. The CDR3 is CASSLGQRGGYEQYF. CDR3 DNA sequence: TGTGCCAGCAGCTTGGGGCAGCGGGGGGGATACGAGCAGTACTTC.

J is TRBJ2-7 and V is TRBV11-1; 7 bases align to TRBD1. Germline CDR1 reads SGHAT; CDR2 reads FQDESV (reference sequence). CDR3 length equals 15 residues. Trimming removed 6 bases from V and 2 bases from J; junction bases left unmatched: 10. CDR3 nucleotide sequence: TGTGCCAGCAGTCTTCCCGGGACAGTAACCTACGAGCAGTACTTC. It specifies CASSLPGTVTYEQYF.

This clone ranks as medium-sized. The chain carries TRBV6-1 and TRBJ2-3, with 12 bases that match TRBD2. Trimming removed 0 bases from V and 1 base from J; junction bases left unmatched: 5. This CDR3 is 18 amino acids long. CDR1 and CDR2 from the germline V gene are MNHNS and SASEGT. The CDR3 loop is CASSEALAGGPGTDTQYF. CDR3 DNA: TGTGCCAGCAGTGAAGCTCTAGCGGGGGGGCCGGGCACAGATACGCAGTATTTT.

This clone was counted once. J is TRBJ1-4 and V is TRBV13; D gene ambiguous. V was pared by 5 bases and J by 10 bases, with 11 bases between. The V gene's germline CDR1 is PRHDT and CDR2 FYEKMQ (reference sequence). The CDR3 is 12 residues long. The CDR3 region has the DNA TGTGCCAGCAGCCTAAATGTTGGAAAACTGTTTTTT. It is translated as CASSLNVGKLFF. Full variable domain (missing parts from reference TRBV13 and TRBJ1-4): AAGVIQSPRHLIKEKRETATLKCYPIPRHDTVYWYQQGPGQDPQFLISFYEKMQSDKGSIPDRFSAQQFSDYHSELNMSSLELGDSALYFCASSLNVGKLFFGSGTQLSVL.

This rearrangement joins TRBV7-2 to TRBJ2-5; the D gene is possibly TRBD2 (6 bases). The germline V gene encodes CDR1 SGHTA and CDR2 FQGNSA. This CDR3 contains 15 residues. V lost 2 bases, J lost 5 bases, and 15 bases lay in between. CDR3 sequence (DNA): TGTGCCAGCAGCTTATCCTTCCTAGCGTGGGAGACCCAGTACTTC. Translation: CASSLSFLAWETQYF.

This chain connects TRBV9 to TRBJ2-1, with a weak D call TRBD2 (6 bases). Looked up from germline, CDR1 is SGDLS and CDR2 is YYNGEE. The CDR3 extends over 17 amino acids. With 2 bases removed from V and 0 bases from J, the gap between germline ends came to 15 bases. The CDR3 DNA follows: TGTGCCAGCAGCGTTGGGTTAGCGGCGAGCTCCTACAATGAGCAGTTCTTC. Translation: CASSVGLAASSYNEQFF.

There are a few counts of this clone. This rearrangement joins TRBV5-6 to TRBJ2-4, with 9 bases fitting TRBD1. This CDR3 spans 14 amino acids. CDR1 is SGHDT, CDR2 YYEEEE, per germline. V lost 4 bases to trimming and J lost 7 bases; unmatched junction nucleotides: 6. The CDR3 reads CASSPDRGRNIQYF. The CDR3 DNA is TGTGCCAGCAGCCCGGACAGGGGACGGAACATTCAGTACTTC.

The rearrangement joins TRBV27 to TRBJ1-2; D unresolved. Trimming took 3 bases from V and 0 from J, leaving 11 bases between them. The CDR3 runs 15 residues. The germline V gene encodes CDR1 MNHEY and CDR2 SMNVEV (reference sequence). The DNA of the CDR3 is TGTGCCAGCAGTTTGAGGCGGACTCCTAACTATGGCTACACCTTC. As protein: CASSLRRTPNYGYTF.

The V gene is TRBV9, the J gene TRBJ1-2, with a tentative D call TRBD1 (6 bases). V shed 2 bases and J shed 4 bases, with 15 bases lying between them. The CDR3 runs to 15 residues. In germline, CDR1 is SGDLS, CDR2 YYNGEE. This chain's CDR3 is CASSVDFGGLYGYTF. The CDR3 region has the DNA TGTGCCAGCAGCGTTGATTTCGGGGGGCTCTATGGCTACACCTTC.